The 27 T cell receptor beta chains below come from one sample, sequenced in a study of blood T cell repertoires in COVID-19. Only in-frame clones appear in the TCRdb table, and some are missing; sequencing was by immunoSEQ multiplex PCR. Among fewer than 350,000 clones listed, approximately 85% were seen once. Material: peripheral blood. These receptors all stem from a human donor in a cohort sampled during active COVID-19.

The chain recombines TRBV6-5 with TRBJ1-2; possibly TRBD1 for D (5 bases). Trimming left V 8 bases short and J 4 bases short, with 14 bases between. Looked up from germline, CDR1 is MNHEY and CDR2 is SVGAGI. The CDR3 covers 13 residues. The CDR3 is CASPGGPSYGYTF. CDR3 DNA sequence: TGTGCCAGCCCCGGGGGACCGTCCTATGGCTACACCTTC.

The rearrangement uses TRBV5-1 and TRBJ2-6; the match to TRBD1 covers 7 bases. V trimming: 5 bases; J trimming: 1 base; junction bases outside the gene matches: 15. The CDR3 runs 19 residues. Germline CDR1 and CDR2: SGHRS and YFSETQ. The CDR3 spells CASSHRDSPMKSGANVLTF. The CDR3, as DNA: TGCGCCAGCAGTCACAGGGACAGCCCGATGAAATCTGGGGCCAACGTCCTGACTTTC.

The rearrangement links TRBV5-4 to TRBJ1-1; a possible D gene is TRBD1 (6 bases). Germline CDR1 and CDR2: SGHNT and YYREEE (reference sequence). Trimming left V 5 bases short and J 2 bases short, with 13 bases between. This CDR3 comprises 14 residues. The CDR3 protein is CASRSDRSNTEAFF. Written as DNA, the CDR3 is TGTGCCAGCAGATCCGACAGGTCTAACACTGAAGCTTTCTTT. The full variable domain, completed using reference TRBV5-4 and TRBJ1-1, is ETGVTQSPTHLIKTRGQQVTLRCSSQSGHNTVSWYQQALGQGPQFIFQYYREEENGRGNFPPRFSGLQFPNYSSELNVNALELDDSALYLCASRSDRSNTEAFFGQGTRLTVV.

This clone was seen a few times. V gene TRBV7-9 combines with J gene TRBJ2-7; 10 bases agree with TRBD2. This CDR3 region has 15 residues. In germline, CDR1 is SEHNR, CDR2 FQNEAQ (reference sequence). J was trimmed by 6 bases and V by 1 base; bases with no gene match: 6. Here the CDR3 reads CASSLVLAGVGEQYF. As DNA, the CDR3 is TGTGCCAGCAGCTTAGTTCTAGCGGGGGTTGGCGAGCAGTACTTC.

The chain combines TRBV10-3 with TRBJ2-3; D might be TRBD2 (5 bases). V was shortened by 8 bases and J by 4 bases, with 19 bases between the two germline ends. Looked up from germline, CDR1 is ENHRY and CDR2 is SYGVKD. This CDR3 region has 15 residues. The CDR3 is CAIQGGVTRPDTQYF. The CDR3, as DNA: TGTGCCATCCAAGGAGGAGTGACGCGCCCAGATACGCAGTATTTT.

The rearrangement links TRBV6-4 to TRBJ2-3; maybe TRBD1 (5 bases). CDR1 and CDR2 (germline): MRHNA, SNTAGT. The CDR3 has 13 residues. Trimming removed 3 bases at V and 1 base at J, with 5 bases between. CDR3 amino acids: CASSEGGTDTQYF. The CDR3 DNA reads TGTGCCAGCAGTGAAGGGGGCACAGATACGCAGTATTTT.

J is TRBJ1-1 and V is TRBV5-1; possibly TRBD1 for D (5 bases). The CDR3 has 14 amino acids. The germline V gene encodes CDR1 SGHRS and CDR2 YFSETQ. Trimming cost V 4 bases and J 6 bases, with 16 bases left between them. The CDR3 is CASSLEAGRAEAFF. The CDR3 DNA is TGCGCCAGCAGCCTAGAAGCAGGGAGGGCTGAAGCTTTCTTT.

The rearrangement uses TRBV10-3 and TRBJ1-2; TRBD1 aligns across 8 bases. CDR1 is ENHRY, CDR2 SYGVKD, per germline. V lost 8 bases and J lost 5; bases outside the gene matches: 10. CDR3 length: 14 amino acids. As DNA, the CDR3 is TGTGCCATCTATCCGGGACAGGAAAATTATGGCTACACCTTC. Protein: CAIYPGQENYGYTF.

The chain couples TRBV3-1 (or the pseudogene TRBV3-2) to TRBJ2-2; 11 bases match TRBD1. Unmatched junction bases numbered 4, after V lost 7 bases and J lost 0 bases. This CDR3 is built from 16 residues. Germline CDR1 is LGHDT and CDR2 is YNNKEL (reference sequence). This chain's CDR3 is CASTRTGGANTGELFF. As DNA, the CDR3 is TGTGCCAGCACCCGGACAGGGGGCGCGAACACCGGGGAGCTGTTTTTT.

This chain joins TRBV29-1 and TRBJ1-3, with D perhaps TRBD1 (6 bases). Trimming stripped 6 bases from V and 0 bases from J, with 9 bases between. The CDR3 is made up of 13 amino acids. The germline CDR1 and CDR2 sequences are SQVTM and ANQGSEA. The CDR3 region has the DNA TGCAGCGTGGGACACAGCTCTGGAAACACCATATATTTT. Translation: CSVGHSSGNTIYF.

The CDR3 spells CASRPTVSNQPQHF. The CDR3 bases are TGTGCCAGCAGACCGACAGTTAGCAATCAGCCCCAGCATTTT. The gene calls are TRBV6-5 and TRBJ1-5; TRBD1 might be the D (5 bases). The CDR3 has 14 amino acids. Germline CDR1 is MNHEY and CDR2 is SVGAGI. V lost 6 bases and J lost 0, with 9 bases in between.

The chain couples TRBV27 to TRBJ1-2; D perhaps matches TRBD1 (5 bases). CDR1 is MNHEY, CDR2 SMNVEV, per germline (reference sequence). The CDR3 totals 15 residues. V lost 3 bases and J lost 4, with 15 bases in between. The CDR3 region is CASSFGAAVGYGYTF. In nucleotides, the CDR3 is TGTGCCAGCAGTTTTGGGGCCGCTGTGGGCTATGGCTACACCTTC.

The J gene is TRBJ2-7, the V gene TRBV19; TRBD2 agrees at 8 bases. There are 15 residues in the CDR3. V lost 5 bases, J lost 3 bases, and 9 bases stayed unmatched. Germline V lookup: CDR1 LNHDA, CDR2 SQIVND (reference sequence). The CDR3 region has the DNA TGTGCCAGTAGTGATCGGGCGGGGGGATTCTACGAGCAGTACTTC. Its translation: CASSDRAGGFYEQYF.

V usage is TRBV24-1 and J usage is TRBJ1-3, with 7 bases identical to TRBD1. The V and J ends lost 3 bases and 5 bases, in that order; junction bases with no gene match: 9. Germline V CDR1 and CDR2: KGHDR, SFDVKD. The CDR3 extends over 16 amino acids. The CDR3 here is CATSDQKGARRNTIYF. CDR3 sequence (DNA): TGTGCCACCAGTGATCAGAAGGGGGCGCGGAGAAACACCATATATTTT.

V usage is TRBV12-3 or TRBV12-4 and J usage is TRBJ1-2; D unclear. Trimming stripped 3 bases from V and 4 bases from J, with 9 bases between. The CDR3 runs 13 residues. Here the CDR3 DNA reads TGTGCCAGCAGTTTTGAGCAATCCTATGGCTACACCTTC. This translates into CASSFEQSYGYTF.

V gene TRBV19 combines with J gene TRBJ1-3; 7 positions agree with TRBD1. CDR3 length equals 16 residues. V shed 10 bases, J shed 0 bases, and the junction held 12 bases outside the gene matches. Germline V gene sequence: CDR1 LNHDA, CDR2 SQIVND (reference sequence). CDR3 nucleotide sequence: TGTGCCACACGGGCAGGGGGGTCCATCTCTGGAAACACCATATATTTT. Protein sequence: CATRAGGSISGNTIYF.

The rearrangement uses TRBV5-1 and TRBJ2-3, with TRBD2 as a possible D gene (6 bases). V was clipped by 0 bases and J by 0 bases, with 11 bases between them. CDR3 length: 16 amino acids. Germline CDR1 is SGHRS and CDR2 is YFSETQ. The CDR3 spells CASSLVGGTSTDTQYF. The DNA of the CDR3 is TGCGCCAGCAGCTTGGTCGGCGGGACTAGCACAGATACGCAGTATTTT.

This chain connects TRBV10-1 to TRBJ2-7; no definite D call. The germline V gene has CDR1 WNHNN and CDR2 SYGVQD (reference sequence). The V end was cut by 0 bases, the J end by 7 bases, with 16 bases between. CDR3 length: 15 amino acids. CDR3 bases: TGCGCCAGCAGTGAGTCCGGATTAGGCACGCGGGAGCAGTACTTC. It is translated as CASSESGLGTREQYF.

The chain combines TRBV19 with TRBJ2-2, with TRBD1 matching 8 bases. The CDR3 is 16 amino acids. The V and J ends lost 3 bases and 6 bases, in that order; junction bases with no gene match: 9. Looked up from germline, CDR1 is LNHDA and CDR2 is SQIVND (reference sequence). DNA for the CDR3: TGTGCCAGTAGTATGAAGGGACAGGTATACGCCGGGGAGCTGTTTTTT. The encoded protein is CASSMKGQVYAGELFF.

The chain recombines TRBV7-3 with TRBJ2-1; D is unclear. The CDR3 is 12 amino acids. In germline, CDR1 is SGHTA, CDR2 FQGTGA. V was pared by 1 base and J by 7 bases, with 5 bases between. The chain's CDR3 is CASSLNRNEQFF. The CDR3 DNA follows: TGTGCCAGCAGCTTAAATCGGAATGAGCAGTTCTTC. The variable domain in full, completed from reference TRBV7-3 and TRBJ2-1, reads GAGVSQTPSNKVTEKGKYVELRCDPISGHTALYWYRQSLGQGPEFLIYFQGTGAADDSGLPNDRFFAVRPEGSVSTLKIQRTERGDSAVYLCASSLNRNEQFFGPGTRLTVL.

The chain has TRBV6-5 and TRBJ2-3; D gene uncertain. The ends were cut back, 6 bases at V and 0 bases at J, with 13 bases in the middle. The CDR3 is made up of 15 amino acids. CDR1 is MNHEY, CDR2 SVGAGI, per germline. The CDR3 DNA sequence: TGTGCCAGCAGACAACAGTATCTTAGCACAGATACGCAGTATTTT. It is translated as CASRQQYLSTDTQYF.

J is TRBJ2-7 and V is TRBV30; D perhaps matches TRBD1 (5 bases). Germline lookup yields CDR1 GTSNPN and CDR2 SVGIG (reference sequence). This CDR3 is 15 amino acids long. V was pared by 1 base and J by 5 bases, with 18 bases between. Written as DNA, the CDR3 is TGTGCCTGGAGTGCACTTCGACAGTTAGTAAACGAGCAGTACTTC. Its protein is CAWSALRQLVNEQYF.

The chain links TRBV5-1 to TRBJ1-3; weak D call: TRBD1 (6 bases). The CDR3 is 15 residues long. V was shortened by 4 bases and J by 0 bases, with 11 bases between the two germline ends. Germline CDR1 reads SGHRS; CDR2 reads YFSETQ. The CDR3 reads CASSRTGPSGNTIYF. Here the CDR3 DNA reads TGCGCCAGCAGCAGAACAGGGCCCTCTGGAAACACCATATATTTT.

The CDR3 loop is CASSHDPGGSQPQHF. CDR3 coding DNA: TGTGCCAGCAGCCATGATCCGGGGGGATCCCAGCCCCAGCATTTT. The chain recombines TRBV3-1 (or the pseudogene TRBV3-2) with TRBJ1-5; TRBD1 might be the D (5 bases). CDR3 length equals 15 residues. V was clipped by 3 bases and J by 7 bases, with 16 bases between them. CDR1 is LGHDT and CDR2 is YNNKEL in the germline V gene (reference sequence).

This clone has just one count. This chain uses TRBV15 with TRBJ2-6, with 11 bases aligning to TRBD1. The CDR3 loop spans 16 amino acids. Unmatched junction bases numbered 7, after V lost 11 bases and J lost 1 base. Germline V gene data show CDR1 as LNHNV and CDR2 as YYDKDF (reference sequence). CDR3 bases: TGTGCCGCCGGACAGGGGGCCTCATCTGGGGCCAACGTCCTGACTTTC. Protein: CAAGQGASSGANVLTF.

J is TRBJ1-1 and V is TRBV6-5, with D tentatively TRBD1 (5 bases). This CDR3 spans 12 amino acids. The germline CDR1 and CDR2 sequences are MNHEY and SVGAGI. V lost 7 bases to trimming and J lost 10 bases, with 16 bases between them. CDR3 protein: CASKKEGRRAFF. CDR3 coding DNA: TGTGCCAGCAAAAAAGAGGGGAGGCGAGCTTTCTTT.

This rearrangement joins TRBV4-2 to TRBJ1-1; D remains ambiguous. Per the germline V gene, CDR1 is LGHNA and CDR2 is YNFKEQ. Between the trimmed V and J ends, which lost 1 base and 2 bases, there was a span of 17 bases. The CDR3 length is 17 residues. CDR3 protein: CASSQGPRTGINTEAFF. CDR3 coding DNA: TGTGCCAGCAGCCAAGGCCCCCGGACGGGAATCAACACTGAAGCTTTCTTT.